These 17 T cell receptor beta chains share one sample of origin, sequenced in a study of identical twins. TCRdb reprocessed the 5' RACE reads with MiXCR, giving one entry per CDR3 protein. The top ten clones hold roughly 3% of a sample with roughly 570,000 distinct CDR3 sequences, approximately 9.6% of them seen once. The data were also submitted as part of a second study, on yellow fever vaccine responses in identical twins.

Sequencing was performed on PBMCs. These receptors were taken from a woman in her late teens or twenties in good health.

The chain links TRBV5-1 to TRBJ2-5; no clear D gene. The CDR3 loop spans 13 amino acids. The V and J ends lost 3 bases and 3 bases respectively, with 9 bases between them. Germline-derived CDR1 and CDR2 are SGHRS and YFSETQ. For the CDR3, the DNA is TGCGCCAGCAGCTCCACAGATAAAGAGACCCAGTACTTC. Translated, it gives CASSSTDKETQYF. The whole variable domain, filled in from reference TRBV5-1 and TRBJ2-5, reads KAGVTQTPRYLIKTRGQQVTLSCSPISGHRSVSWYQQTPGQGLQFLFEYFSETQRNKGNFPGRFSGRQFSNSRSEMNVSTLELGDSALYLCASSSTDKETQYFGPGTRLLVL.

Ten or more counts support this clonotype. The chain couples TRBV6-1 to TRBJ2-1; a weak D match, TRBD2 (6 bases). CDR1 and CDR2 from the germline V gene are MNHNS and SASEGT. V lost 5 bases and J lost 8, with 19 bases in between. The CDR3 spans 15 residues. CDR3 in DNA: TGTGCCAGCAGTACCCCTAGCGCCCTAAGGCATGAGCAGTTCTTC. Its protein product is CASSTPSALRHEQFF.

This clonotype was seen at least ten times. The chain has TRBV15 and TRBJ2-1, with 8 bases aligning to TRBD2. V was pared by 0 bases and J by 4 bases, with 11 bases of the junction left unmatched. Germline CDR1 reads LNHNV; CDR2 reads YYDKDF (reference sequence). The CDR3 runs to 18 residues. The CDR3 protein is CATSRDSAGTSGYNEQFF. CDR3 in DNA: TGTGCCACCAGCAGAGATAGTGCCGGGACTAGTGGGTACAATGAGCAGTTCTTC.

This clonotype appeared a few times. The CDR3 DNA follows: TGTGCCAGCAGCTTAAATGCGGGGACCCAAGAGACCCAGTACTTC. It codes for CASSLNAGTQETQYF. The V call is TRBV7-8, the J call TRBJ2-5; possible D gene TRBD2, 6 bases. This CDR3 spans 15 amino acids. From germline, CDR1 is SGHVS and CDR2 FQNEAQ. V lost 2 bases and J lost 1, with 11 bases in between.

The chain recombines TRBV6-5 with TRBJ2-7; D is possibly TRBD1 (6 bases). V shed 0 bases and J shed 4 bases, with 10 bases lying between them. CDR1 MNHEY and CDR2 SVGAGI come from the germline V gene. This CDR3 contains 14 residues. The CDR3 spells CASSYSRQEYEQYF. CDR3 nucleotide sequence: TGTGCCAGCAGTTACTCGAGACAGGAGTACGAGCAGTACTTC.

This clonotype was counted ten times or more. The gene calls are TRBV27 and TRBJ1-2, with a weak D call TRBD1 (6 bases). The CDR3 consists of 12 residues. V lost 4 bases to trimming and J lost 4 bases, with 7 bases between them. Per the germline V gene, CDR1 is MNHEY and CDR2 is SMNVEV (reference sequence). CDR3 protein: CASSSGVYGYTF. The CDR3 bases are TGTGCCAGCAGTTCAGGGGTCTATGGCTACACCTTC.

The chain uses TRBV7-9 and TRBJ2-7; D might be TRBD1 (6 bases). Trimming left V 3 bases short and J 3 bases short, with 9 bases between. Germline lookup yields CDR1 SEHNR and CDR2 FQNEAQ (reference sequence). The CDR3 covers 13 residues. The CDR3: CASSFQGLYEQYF. The CDR3 DNA is TGTGCCAGCAGCTTTCAGGGGCTCTACGAGCAGTACTTC.

This clonotype has a handful of counts. This sequence joins TRBV18 and TRBJ1-4, with D unresolved. Germline V lookup: CDR1 KGHSH, CDR2 LQKENI. Deletions cut 3 bases from V and 4 bases from J, with 6 bases between. The CDR3 extends over 13 amino acids. The CDR3 protein is CASSPDINEKLFF. CDR3 in DNA: TGTGCCAGCTCACCGGATATTAATGAAAAACTGTTTTTT.

This clonotype was detected a few times. The chain is built from TRBV7-8 and TRBJ1-6, with D hard to call. The CDR3 spans 12 residues. Per the germline V gene, CDR1 is SGHVS and CDR2 is FQNEAQ. The V end was cut by 5 bases, the J end by 7 bases, with 6 bases between. DNA of the CDR3: TGTGCCAGCAGCCTCAGAAATTCACCCCTCCACTTT. As protein: CASSLRNSPLHF.

This clonotype was seen many times. The rearrangement joins TRBV6-1 to TRBJ2-2; D ambiguous. From germline, CDR1 is MNHNS and CDR2 SASEGT. Between the trimmed V and J ends, which lost 5 bases and 0 bases, there was a span of 7 bases. The CDR3 is made up of 14 amino acids. The CDR3 region has the DNA TGTGCCAGCAGTCGACGGGCGAACACCGGGGAGCTGTTTTTT. It is translated as CASSRRANTGELFF.

The rearrangement uses TRBV15 and TRBJ2-3, with a tentative D call TRBD2 (6 bases). V was cut by 0 bases and J by 2 bases, with 9 bases left in between. Germline CDR1 LNHNV, CDR2 YYDKDF (reference sequence). There are 15 residues in the CDR3. The CDR3: CATSRDGRDTDTQYF. CDR3 in DNA: TGTGCCACCAGCAGAGATGGGCGGGACACAGATACGCAGTATTTT.

This clonotype has just a few counts. This chain uses TRBV29-1 with TRBJ2-7, with 9 positions matching TRBD1. Germline CDR1 SQVTM, CDR2 ANQGSEA. The CDR3 length is 14 residues. Trimming cost V 3 bases and J 7 bases; bases outside gene matches: 10. CDR3 residues: CSVDLGQGAGEQYF. In nucleotides, the CDR3 is TGCAGCGTTGATTTGGGACAGGGAGCGGGAGAGCAGTACTTC.

V and J are TRBV25-1 and TRBJ2-2, with 9 bases fitting TRBD1. Germline assignment: CDR1 MGHDK and CDR2 SYGVNS. This CDR3 is 16 amino acids long. Trimming cost V 6 bases and J 3 bases; bases outside gene matches: 8. CDR3: CASRGPGTGHTGELFF. The CDR3 nucleotides read TGTGCCAGCAGGGGGCCCGGGACAGGGCACACCGGGGAGCTGTTTTTT.

This sequence joins TRBV3-1 and TRBJ1-5, with 9 nucleotides matching TRBD1. The CDR3 has 22 amino acids. Germline CDR1 reads LGHDT; CDR2 reads YNNKEL (reference sequence). With 4 bases clipped from V and 7 bases from J, the junction kept 29 bases outside the gene matches. CDR3 DNA: TGTGCCAGCAGCCCACGTCACCCCGTTTCGTTAATTCGGACAGGGGCGCCCCAGCCCCAGCATTTT. This encodes CASSPRHPVSLIRTGAPQPQHF.

This chain joins TRBV6-1 and TRBJ2-1, with a weak D call TRBD1 (6 bases). Germline CDR1 and CDR2: MNHNS and SASEGT. The V end lost 4 bases, the J end lost 0 bases, and 16 bases lay between the germline ends. CDR3 length: 17 residues. This chain's CDR3 is CASSVLRTATSYNEQFF. The CDR3 region has the DNA TGTGCCAGCAGTGTCCTGAGGACAGCAACCTCCTACAATGAGCAGTTCTTC.

The chain is built from TRBV6-5 and TRBJ1-6; TRBD1 agrees at 8 bases. Germline V gene lookup returns CDR1 MNHEY and CDR2 SVGAGI. The CDR3 spans 18 residues. The junction had 4 bases not matched to a gene; V was cut back by 0 bases and J by 0 bases. The CDR3 DNA reads TGTGCCAGCAGTTACTCCCGACAGGGGAGCTCCTATAATTCACCCCTCCACTTT. Protein product: CASSYSRQGSSYNSPLHF.

Many counts were recorded for this clonotype. In DNA, the CDR3 is TGCGCCAGCACCGACCAAACTTATGGCTACACCTTC. Protein sequence: CASTDQTYGYTF. The gene calls are TRBV5-1 and TRBJ1-2; D uncertain. V dropped 6 bases and J dropped 5 bases, with 11 bases sitting between them. Germline V gives CDR1 SGHRS, CDR2 YFSETQ. The CDR3 sequence is 12 residues long.